The subject of this entry is one T cell receptor (beta chain). The target of this receptor is not known. The sample holds no much larger clone one base away, and base qualities are not on file. The sample is drawn from a study of T cell repertoires in cytomegalovirus infection (dated by TCRdb to between 2018 and 2020). Regarding the study in general: Because public TCR beta signatures pointed to carriage of CMV infection together with the matching HLA type, the HLA type of each donor mattered for the analysis.

This sample was sequenced with an Illumina HiSeq 1500. In-frame beta chains were kept once TCRdb had trimmed the public reads at Q25 with fastp and called clones with MiXCR. When rows share a CDR3 protein, they turn into one entry using the most common DNA and genes. This sample lists 600,000 to 800,000 distinct CDR3 sequences; approximately 24% were detected once. The top ten constitute under 8.5% of the sample. What the study reported, not specific to this receptor: The ex vivo response was dominated by HLA-C-restricted CMV-specific TCR beta clonotypes, which also provided the single most frequent clonotype in two of eight donors. Cumulative frequency of public TCR beta family members discriminated carriers of CMV infection plus the relevant HLA type in this cohort and an independent roughly 340-donor cohort.

Sequencing was done on a sample of CD8+ T cells from PBMCs. This receptor was taken from a human donor in good health (CMV status not recorded). Some clones in this sample may be carry-over from other donors' samples.

For the CDR3, the sequence is CASRDPGRGGTDTQYF. The sequence in DNA is TGTGCCAGCAGGGACCCAGGGAGGGGAGGCACAGATACGCAGTATTTT. In this chain, TRBV28 is recombined with TRBJ2-3; 7 middle bases align to TRBD2. The CDR3 measures 16 amino acids from cysteine to phenylalanine. Only the CDR3 DNA is retained, 48 bases long and in frame from the first base. Trimming accounts for 6 bases at V and 1 base at J, while the number of junction bases matched to no gene is 10. The germline V gene yields MDHEN for CDR1 and SYDVKM for CDR2.